Below, 12 T cell receptor beta chains from the same sample are listed, as sequenced in a study of human T cells and chemical hapten exposure. One entry per CDR3 protein, called by TCRdb with MiXCR from the RACE reads. In the table there are more than 80,000 distinct CDR3 sequences, 10% to 15% of which are singletons. Time point in this sample: pre-sensitization, week 0. Treatment here: therapeutic diphenylcyclopropenone sensitization with weekly scalp DPC. The sequences come from whole blood, collected in connection with sensitization to the hapten diphenylcyclopropenone (DPC). All receptors derive from a woman in her forties or fifties with alopecia areata. Some clones in this sample may be carry-over from other donors' samples.

This chain joins TRBV28 and TRBJ2-7, with D possibly TRBD2 on 7 matching bases. The CDR3 length is 16 residues. The V end lost 8 bases, the J end lost 2 bases, and 22 bases lay between the germline ends. Germline V gene lookup returns CDR1 MDHEN and CDR2 SYDVKM. The DNA of the CDR3 is TGTGCCAGCTTGATCCCTGGGGGGGCTATGCCCTACGAGCAGTACTTC. This translates into CASLIPGGAMPYEQYF.

The chain combines TRBV12-3 or TRBV12-4 with TRBJ1-2, with 7 bases identical to TRBD1. CDR3 length equals 10 residues. V was clipped by 6 bases and J by 14 bases; unmatched bases: 6. The CDR3 is CASRRQGLTF. DNA of the CDR3: TGTGCCAGCAGAAGACAGGGTTTAACCTTC.

J is TRBJ1-4 and V is TRBV29-1; TRBD1 is a possible D gene (6 bases). Trimming removed 4 bases at V and 0 bases at J, with 12 bases between. Germline-derived CDR1 and CDR2 are SQVTM and ANQGSEA. The CDR3 is made up of 15 amino acids. This CDR3 reads CSVGDAGATNEKLFF. The DNA for the CDR3 is TGCAGCGTTGGCGATGCAGGGGCAACTAATGAAAAACTGTTTTTT.

The CDR3 here is CASSEGSPSAYEQYF. Here the CDR3 DNA reads TGTGCCAGCAGTGAAGGCAGCCCTAGCGCCTACGAGCAGTACTTC. The chain carries TRBV25-1 and TRBJ2-7; maybe TRBD2 (6 bases). V was shortened by 2 bases and J by 2 bases, with 13 bases between the two germline ends. CDR3 length: 15 amino acids. CDR1 MGHDK and CDR2 SYGVNS come from the germline V gene.

V is TRBV11-2 and J is TRBJ1-5, with D possibly matching TRBD1 (5 bases). The CDR3 runs 15 residues. Per germline, CDR1 SGHAT and CDR2 FQNNGV. Trimming pared 0 bases from V and 4 bases from J, leaving 10 bases between. The CDR3 DNA follows: TGTGCCAGCAGCTTAGATCTGGGACCTAATCAGCCCCAGCATTTT. Translated: CASSLDLGPNQPQHF.

This clonotype has more than one count but fewer than ten. The genes are TRBV5-5 and TRBJ1-2, with D hard to call. CDR1 SGHKS and CDR2 YYEKEE come from the germline V gene (reference sequence). The CDR3 contains 16 residues. The germline V and J ends were trimmed by 4 bases and 0 bases, with 16 bases remaining between them. The CDR3 DNA is TGTGCCAGCAGCCCTAACCAAGACATTTCTAACTATGGCTACACCTTC. It encodes CASSPNQDISNYGYTF.

In this sample, this clonotype turned up many times. V usage is TRBV12-3 or TRBV12-4 and J usage is TRBJ1-2, with D unresolved. V lost 6 bases and J lost 8, with 19 bases in between. The CDR3 contains 14 residues. The CDR3 DNA reads TGTGCCAGCAGCTTAAGTGGATCCCTTAGGGGCTACACCTTC. This codes for CASSLSGSLRGYTF.

The chain couples TRBV14 to TRBJ1-2, with no clear D. The CDR3 runs to 12 residues. Per germline, CDR1 SGHDN and CDR2 FVKESK. CDR3 in DNA: TGTGACCCCTCGGGCCAGGCCTATGGCTACACCTTC. As protein: CDPSGQAYGYTF.

The chain uses TRBV18 and TRBJ1-1; 9 bases are a match to TRBD1. Germline CDR1 is KGHSH and CDR2 is LQKENI. The V and J ends lost 3 bases and 5 bases, in that order; junction bases with no gene match: 7. The CDR3 spans 15 residues. The CDR3 here is CASSPDTGGWTEAFF. For the CDR3, the DNA is TGTGCCAGCTCACCGGATACAGGGGGCTGGACTGAAGCTTTCTTT.

In the case of this clonotype: One junction end does not reproduce the germline sequence, and a read error may be involved. V gene TRBV5-1 combines with J gene TRBJ1-2, with a weak D call TRBD1 (5 bases). The CDR3 runs to 11 residues. The germline gives CDR1 SGHRS, CDR2 YFSETQ. The CDR3 bases are TGCGCCAGCGGGGTCGACAGTCCCATATCCTTC. It translates to CASGVDSPISF.

The chain employs TRBV29-1 and TRBJ1-5; D is possibly TRBD1 (5 bases). Germline CDR1 reads SQVTM; CDR2 reads ANQGSEA. CDR3 length: 13 residues. Trimming shortened V by 4 bases and J by 6 bases, and 13 bases separated the two germline ends. The CDR3 bases are TGCAGCGTTGGTCAGGGAACAGGTCAGCCCCAGCATTTT. This codes for CSVGQGTGQPQHF.

This clonotype was seen only a few times. The rearrangement uses TRBV20-1 and TRBJ1-2, with D perhaps TRBD1 (6 bases). Trimming left V 5 bases short and J 4 bases short, with 17 bases between. This CDR3 has 14 residues. The germline V gene encodes CDR1 DFQATT and CDR2 SNEGSKA (reference sequence). CDR3 sequence (DNA): TGCAGTGCTCCGAGGACAGCCGCTCCCTATGGCTACACCTTC. This gives the protein CSAPRTAAPYGYTF.